This T cell receptor beta chain was recovered during a study of tumor-infiltrating lymphocytes in primary liver carcinoma. Synthesis of TCR beta cDNA was carried out from 500 ng total RNA with a constant-region primer. For TCR beta, libraries were produced by three nested multiplex PCR rounds using slightly modified ARM-PCR. In TCRdb, the multiplex PCR reads were re-called with MiXCR into one record per CDR3 protein. The data show under 200,000 distinct CDR3 sequences, just under 85% seen once. Points on this clonotype: The germline gene is not matched at one end of the junction; a read error may be the cause.

Scientists recovered RNA and DNA together from roughly 20-30 mg of unsorted bulk tissue. This clonotype was sampled from a man in his forties with primary liver carcinoma and hepatitis B virus infection. The specimen was tumor tissue from primary liver carcinoma.

CDR3 residues: CSVDSGRAPYNDQFF. As DNA, the CDR3 is TGCAGTGTTGATAGCGGGAGGGCACCATACAATGATCAGTTCTTC. The chain employs TRBV29-1 and TRBJ2-1; TRBD2 aligns across 11 bases. This CDR3 contains 15 residues. Looked up from germline, CDR1 is SQVTM and CDR2 is ANQGSEA.